This TCR beta chain was retrieved from a study of cytomegalovirus exposure and HLA in healthy donors. PCR used 60 Vbeta primers and 13 Jbeta primers. Generated by immunoSEQ multiplex PCR, the TCRdb table keeps only in-frame clones and is missing some. The sample comprises approximately 190,000 clones, approximately 78% of which are singletons, and 13% to 15% rests with the top ten. Germline lookup yields CDR1 WNHNN and CDR2 SYGVQD (reference sequence). The CDR3 totals 14 residues. The V end was cut by 0 bases, the J end by 1 base, with 5 bases between. What was sequenced was PBMCs. The receptor was isolated from a woman in her twenties or thirties in good health and CMV-seropositive. V gene TRBV10-1 combines with J gene TRBJ2-3; D uncertain. The CDR3 DNA is TGCGCCAGCAGTGAGTCGCAGGGCACAGATACGCAGTATTTT. This gives the protein CASSESQGTDTQYF.